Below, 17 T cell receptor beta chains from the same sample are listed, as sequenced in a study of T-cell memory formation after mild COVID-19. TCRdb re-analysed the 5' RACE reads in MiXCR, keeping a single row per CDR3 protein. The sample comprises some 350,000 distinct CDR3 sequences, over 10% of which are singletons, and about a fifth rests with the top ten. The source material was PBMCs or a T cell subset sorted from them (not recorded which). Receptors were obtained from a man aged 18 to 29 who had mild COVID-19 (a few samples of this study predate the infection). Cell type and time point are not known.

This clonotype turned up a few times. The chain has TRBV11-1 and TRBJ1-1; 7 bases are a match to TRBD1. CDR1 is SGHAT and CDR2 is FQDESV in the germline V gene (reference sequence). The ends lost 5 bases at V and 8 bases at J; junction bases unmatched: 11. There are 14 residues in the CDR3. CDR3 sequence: CASSAPPQGREAFF. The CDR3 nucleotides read TGTGCCAGCAGCGCACCCCCACAGGGGAGGGAAGCTTTCTTT.

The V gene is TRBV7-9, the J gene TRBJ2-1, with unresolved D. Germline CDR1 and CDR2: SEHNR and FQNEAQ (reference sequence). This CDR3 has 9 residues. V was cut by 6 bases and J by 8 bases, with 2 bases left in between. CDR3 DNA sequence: TGTGCCAGCAGTGATGAGCAGTTCTTC. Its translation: CASSDEQFF.

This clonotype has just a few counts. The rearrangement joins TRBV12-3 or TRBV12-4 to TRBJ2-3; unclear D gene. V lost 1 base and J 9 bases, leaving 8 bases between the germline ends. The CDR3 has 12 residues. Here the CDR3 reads CASSLESRTQYF. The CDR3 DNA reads TGTGCCAGCAGTTTAGAGTCGAGAACGCAGTATTTT.

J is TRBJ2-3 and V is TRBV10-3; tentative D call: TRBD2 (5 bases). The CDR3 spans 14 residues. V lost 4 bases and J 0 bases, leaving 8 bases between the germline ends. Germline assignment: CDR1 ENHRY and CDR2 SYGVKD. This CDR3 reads CAISGGSSTDTQYF. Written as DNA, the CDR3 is TGTGCCATCAGTGGAGGGTCTAGCACAGATACGCAGTATTTT.

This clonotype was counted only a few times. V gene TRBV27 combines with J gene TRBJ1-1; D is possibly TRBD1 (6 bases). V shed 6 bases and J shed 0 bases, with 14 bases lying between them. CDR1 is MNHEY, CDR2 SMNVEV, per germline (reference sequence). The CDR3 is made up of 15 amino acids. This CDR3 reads CASSSQEGVNTEAFF. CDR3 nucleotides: TGTGCCAGCAGCTCTCAGGAGGGGGTGAACACTGAAGCTTTCTTT.

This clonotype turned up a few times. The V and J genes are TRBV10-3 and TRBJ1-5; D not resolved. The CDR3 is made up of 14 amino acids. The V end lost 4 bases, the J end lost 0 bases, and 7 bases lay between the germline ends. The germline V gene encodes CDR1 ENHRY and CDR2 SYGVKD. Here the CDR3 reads CAISGLYSNQPQHF. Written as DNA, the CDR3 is TGTGCCATCAGTGGGCTGTATAGCAATCAGCCCCAGCATTTT.

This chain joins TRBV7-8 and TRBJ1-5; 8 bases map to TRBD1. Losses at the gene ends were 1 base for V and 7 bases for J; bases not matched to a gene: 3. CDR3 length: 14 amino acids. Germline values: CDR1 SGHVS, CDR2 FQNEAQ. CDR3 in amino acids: CASSLGTGSQPQHF. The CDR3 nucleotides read TGTGCCAGCAGCTTAGGGACAGGGTCCCAGCCCCAGCATTTT.

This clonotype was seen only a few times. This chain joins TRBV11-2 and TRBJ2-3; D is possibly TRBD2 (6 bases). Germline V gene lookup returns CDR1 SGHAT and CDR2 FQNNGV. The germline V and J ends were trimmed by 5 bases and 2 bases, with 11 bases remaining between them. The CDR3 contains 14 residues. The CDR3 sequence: CASSDRGFTDTQYF. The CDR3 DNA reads TGTGCCAGCAGCGATCGGGGGTTCACAGATACGCAGTATTTT.

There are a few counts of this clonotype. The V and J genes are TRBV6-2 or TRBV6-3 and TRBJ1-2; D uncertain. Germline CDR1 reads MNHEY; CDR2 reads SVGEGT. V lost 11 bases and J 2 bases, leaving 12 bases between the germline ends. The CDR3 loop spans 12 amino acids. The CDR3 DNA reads TGTGCCTCCCGGGAGATGAACTATGGCTACACCTTC. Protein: CASREMNYGYTF.

The CDR3 here is CASSPRRGQQETQYF. DNA of the CDR3: TGTGCCAGCAGCCCTCGCAGGGGTCAACAAGAGACCCAGTACTTC. V is TRBV7-2 and J is TRBJ2-5; D is perhaps TRBD1 (6 bases). Trimming removed 5 bases at V and 2 bases at J, with 15 bases between. The CDR3 totals 15 residues. In germline, CDR1 is SGHTA, CDR2 FQGNSA.

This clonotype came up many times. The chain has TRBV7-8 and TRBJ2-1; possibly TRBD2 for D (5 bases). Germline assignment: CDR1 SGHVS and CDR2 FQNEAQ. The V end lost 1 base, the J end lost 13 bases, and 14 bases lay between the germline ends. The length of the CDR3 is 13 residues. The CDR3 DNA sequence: TGTGCCAGCAGCTTAGTGGATACGGGGTACCAGTTCTTC. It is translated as CASSLVDTGYQFF.

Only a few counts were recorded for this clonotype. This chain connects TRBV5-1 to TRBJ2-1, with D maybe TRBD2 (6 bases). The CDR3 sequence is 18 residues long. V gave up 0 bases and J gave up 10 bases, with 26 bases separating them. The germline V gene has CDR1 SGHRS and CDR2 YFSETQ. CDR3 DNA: TGCGCCAGCAGCTTGGACGTAGGAGGCAGGGCGGGGAGGAGCGAGCAGTTCTTC. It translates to CASSLDVGGRAGRSEQFF.

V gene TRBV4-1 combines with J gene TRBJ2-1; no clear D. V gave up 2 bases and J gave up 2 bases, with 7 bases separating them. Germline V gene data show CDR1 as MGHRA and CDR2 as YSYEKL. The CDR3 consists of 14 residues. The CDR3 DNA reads TGCGCCAGCAGCCAAACACGGACCTACAATGAGCAGTTCTTC. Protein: CASSQTRTYNEQFF.

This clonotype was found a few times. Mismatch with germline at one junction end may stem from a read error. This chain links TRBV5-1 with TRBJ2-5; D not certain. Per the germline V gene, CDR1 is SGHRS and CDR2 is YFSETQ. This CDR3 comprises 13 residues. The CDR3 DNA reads TGCGCCAGCAGCTTAGGCTCCCAAGGGACCCAGTACTTC. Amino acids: CASSLGSQGTQYF.

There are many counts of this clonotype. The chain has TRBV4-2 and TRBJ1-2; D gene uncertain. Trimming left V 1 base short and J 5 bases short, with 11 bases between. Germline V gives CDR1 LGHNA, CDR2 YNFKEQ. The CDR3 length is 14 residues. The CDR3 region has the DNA TGTGCCAGCAGCCAAGTCGCGGAAGTTTATGGCTACACCTTC. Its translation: CASSQVAEVYGYTF.

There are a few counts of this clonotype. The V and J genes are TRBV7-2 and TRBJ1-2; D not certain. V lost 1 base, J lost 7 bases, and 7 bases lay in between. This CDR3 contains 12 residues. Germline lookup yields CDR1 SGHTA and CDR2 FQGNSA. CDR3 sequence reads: CASSLVRAGYTF. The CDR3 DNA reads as TGTGCCAGCAGCTTAGTCCGGGCTGGCTACACCTTC.

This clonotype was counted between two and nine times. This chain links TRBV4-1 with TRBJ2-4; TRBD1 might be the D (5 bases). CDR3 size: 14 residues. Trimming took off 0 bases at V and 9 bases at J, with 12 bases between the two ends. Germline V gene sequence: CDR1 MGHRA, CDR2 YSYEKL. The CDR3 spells CASSQDGQGAIQYF. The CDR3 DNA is TGCGCCAGCAGCCAAGATGGGCAGGGCGCCATTCAGTACTTC.